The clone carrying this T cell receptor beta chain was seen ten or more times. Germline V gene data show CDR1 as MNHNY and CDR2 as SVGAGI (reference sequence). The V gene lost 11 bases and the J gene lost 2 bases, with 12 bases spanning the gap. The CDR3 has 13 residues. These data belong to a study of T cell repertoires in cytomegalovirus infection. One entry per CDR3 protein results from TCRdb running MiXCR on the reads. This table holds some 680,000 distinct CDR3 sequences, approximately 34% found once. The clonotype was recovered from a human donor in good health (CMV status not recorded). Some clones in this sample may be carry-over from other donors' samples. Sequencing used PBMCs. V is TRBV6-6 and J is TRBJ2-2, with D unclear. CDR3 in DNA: TGTGCCGGCGGTGCGGCAAACACCGGGGAGCTGTTTTTT. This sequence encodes CAGGAANTGELFF.